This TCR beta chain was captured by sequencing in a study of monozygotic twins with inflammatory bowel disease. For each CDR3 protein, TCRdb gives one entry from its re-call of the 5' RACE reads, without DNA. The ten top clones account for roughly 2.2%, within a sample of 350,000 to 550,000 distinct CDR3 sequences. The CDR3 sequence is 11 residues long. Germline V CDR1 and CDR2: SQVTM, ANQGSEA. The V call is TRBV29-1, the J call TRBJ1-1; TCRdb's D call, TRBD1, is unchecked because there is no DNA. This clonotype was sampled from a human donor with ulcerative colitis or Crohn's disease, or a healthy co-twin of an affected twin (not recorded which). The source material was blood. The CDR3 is CSVQGDTEAFF.